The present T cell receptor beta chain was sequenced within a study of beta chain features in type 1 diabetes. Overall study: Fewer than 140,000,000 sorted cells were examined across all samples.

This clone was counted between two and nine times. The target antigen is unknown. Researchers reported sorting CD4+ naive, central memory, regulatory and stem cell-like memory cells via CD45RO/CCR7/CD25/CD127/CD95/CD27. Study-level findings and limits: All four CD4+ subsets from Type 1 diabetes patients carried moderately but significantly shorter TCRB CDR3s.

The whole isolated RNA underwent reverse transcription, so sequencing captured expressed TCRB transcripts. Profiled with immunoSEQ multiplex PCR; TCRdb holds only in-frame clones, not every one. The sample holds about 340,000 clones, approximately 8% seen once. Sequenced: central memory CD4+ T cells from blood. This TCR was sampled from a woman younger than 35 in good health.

Here the CDR3 reads CASSPTTGAKNIQYF. The CDR3 bases are TGTGCCAGCAGCCCGACGACTGGAGCCAAAAACATTCAGTACTTC. The V call is TRBV11-1, the J call TRBJ2-4; D gene unclear. V was trimmed by 5 bases and J by 0 bases, leaving 11 bases between them. The CDR3 length is 15 residues. Germline lookup yields CDR1 SGHAT and CDR2 FQDESV (reference sequence).